The entry that follows covers one T cell receptor (beta chain) sequence. Its antigen remains unknown. The entry originates in a study of T cell responses to AZD1222 COVID-19 vaccine. Study context: It was second doses at about 4 or about 12 weeks that were pooled.

TCRdb keeps only in-frame clones here, not all; method: immunoSEQ multiplex PCR. The sample contains roughly 160,000 clones, about nine tenths of which appear only once. Findings and limits, study-wide: Along spike, vaccine-associated CD4 TCRs were found throughout, with dominance at 160-218 and 743-854. Two doses of AZD1222 preceded a rise in Spike-specific TCR breadth and depth.

With 5 bases removed from V and 4 bases from J, the gap between germline ends came to 17 bases. The CDR3 length is 15 residues. Germline loops: CDR1 SEHNR, CDR2 FQNEAQ (reference sequence). V usage is TRBV7-9 and J usage is TRBJ2-5; the D gene is possibly TRBD2 (5 bases). This clonotype was obtained from an adult in good health. The sequencing used peripheral blood, collected on day 0 of AZD1222 vaccination. This CDR3 reads CASSPPGPSIETQYF. The CDR3 region has the DNA TGTGCCAGCAGCCCACCCGGGCCTAGCATAGAGACCCAGTACTTC.